Shown below are 19 T cell receptor beta chains from a single sample sequenced in a study of OX40 agonist ivuxolimab in advanced cancers. Assay used: immunoSEQ multiplex PCR; TCRdb lists only in-frame clones, some missing. The table includes 13,000 to 15,000 clones, approximately 87% detected once. The sequencing here drew on CD4+ or CD8+ T cells sorted from blood, taken in a trial of the OX40 agonist ivuxolimab. These TCRs come from an adult with an advanced solid tumor such as melanoma, head and neck, liver or kidney cancer.

The chain joins TRBV19 to TRBJ1-1, with a weak D call TRBD1 (5 bases). Germline CDR1 is LNHDA and CDR2 is SQIVND (reference sequence). The CDR3 is 13 residues long. V was trimmed by 5 bases and J by 1 base, leaving 8 bases between them. CDR3 DNA: TGTGCCAGTAGTGATAGGGGGAACACTGAAGCTTTCTTT. Residues: CASSDRGNTEAFF.

The V and J genes are TRBV27 and TRBJ2-1; either TRBD1 or TRBD2 may supply D (5 bases each). The CDR3 covers 14 residues. V dropped 5 bases and J dropped 2 bases, with 10 bases sitting between them. The germline V gene has CDR1 MNHEY and CDR2 SMNVEV (reference sequence). Written as DNA, the CDR3 is TGTGCCAGCAGTGGGGACCGAGCCTACAATGAGCAGTTCTTC. It encodes CASSGDRAYNEQFF.

Only one count was recorded for this clone. V and J are TRBV2 and TRBJ1-1, with D uncertain. Germline-derived CDR1 and CDR2 are SNHLY and FYNNEI. Trimming shortened V by 6 bases and J by 8 bases, and 19 bases separated the two germline ends. The CDR3 is 14 residues long. CDR3 in DNA: TGTGCCAGCAGCCCTAAGATCATGGCGAGCGAAGCTTTCTTT. This sequence encodes CASSPKIMASEAFF.

The CDR3 bases are TGCGCCAGCAGCTTGAAGCCTTACGAGCAGTACTTC. Protein product: CASSLKPYEQYF. The chain employs TRBV5-1 and TRBJ2-7; no clear D gene. The V gene lost 1 base and the J gene lost 4 bases, with 6 bases spanning the gap. This CDR3 comprises 12 residues. The germline V gene encodes CDR1 SGHRS and CDR2 YFSETQ.

This chain joins TRBV2 and TRBJ2-2, with D possibly being TRBD2 (7 bases). V lost 6 bases to trimming and J lost 0 bases, with 23 bases between them. The CDR3 loop spans 19 amino acids. CDR1 is SNHLY, CDR2 FYNNEI, per germline. As DNA, the CDR3 is TGTGCCAGCAGCCCCCGGGCGGGGGCGGGGGTTACGAACACCGGGGAGCTGTTTTTT. Protein: CASSPRAGAGVTNTGELFF.

This clone has more than one count but fewer than ten. This chain connects TRBV5-1 to TRBJ2-5, with a possible D match to TRBD2 (5 bases). V dropped 0 bases and J dropped 4 bases, with 16 bases sitting between them. This CDR3 is 16 amino acids long. CDR1 is SGHRS and CDR2 is YFSETQ in the germline V gene. The CDR3 region has the DNA TGCGCCAGCAGCTTGGGAGGGCTGCCGGTGGGAGAGACCCAGTACTTC. Translated, it gives CASSLGGLPVGETQYF.

About this clone: One end of the junction varies from germline; a read error may be responsible. V and J are TRBV7-6 and TRBJ2-7; maybe TRBD1 (5 bases). CDR3 length equals 14 residues. Germline values: CDR1 SGHVS, CDR2 FNYEAQ. CDR3 protein: CASSLGGSSYKQYF. The CDR3 DNA is TGTGCCAGCAGCTTAGGGGGCAGCTCCTACAAGCAGTACTTC.

This chain joins TRBV9 and TRBJ1-2, with no clear D. The CDR3 is 15 residues long. Germline CDR1 is SGDLS and CDR2 is YYNGEE. The V end was cut by 4 bases, the J end by 0 bases, with 13 bases between. The CDR3 nucleotides are TGTGCCAGCAGCTTCCGGGATTCTACTAACTATGGCTACACCTTC. This gives the protein CASSFRDSTNYGYTF.

The rearrangement uses TRBV5-1 and TRBJ2-5, with 11 bases that match TRBD1. V gave up 0 bases and J gave up 5 bases; unmatched junction bases: 3. This CDR3 region has 15 residues. CDR1 is SGHRS and CDR2 is YFSETQ in the germline V gene. The CDR3 reads CASSLGRDRGETQYF. The CDR3 region has the DNA TGCGCCAGCAGCTTGGGAAGGGACAGGGGGGAGACCCAGTACTTC.

The CDR3 DNA is TGTGCCAGTAGCACGACAGGCACGGCCTACGAGCAGTACTTC. Amino acids: CASSTTGTAYEQYF. The chain has TRBV19 and TRBJ2-7, with D possibly matching TRBD1 (6 bases). The CDR3 sequence is 14 residues long. The germline V gene has CDR1 LNHDA and CDR2 SQIVND (reference sequence). V lost 6 bases and J 2 bases, leaving 14 bases between the germline ends.

The genes are TRBV25-1 and TRBJ1-1; D might be TRBD1 (6 bases). CDR3 size: 14 residues. Trimming shortened V by 2 bases and J by 0 bases, and 7 bases separated the two germline ends. Germline values: CDR1 MGHDK, CDR2 SYGVNS. The DNA for the CDR3 is TGTGCCAGCAGTGAACAGGGGCTGAACACTGAAGCTTTCTTT. Its translation: CASSEQGLNTEAFF.

This chain uses TRBV5-1 with TRBJ2-3; D not certain. This CDR3 has 12 residues. The V end was cut by 0 bases, the J end by 10 bases, with 9 bases between. The V gene's germline CDR1 is SGHRS and CDR2 YFSETQ. The CDR3 nucleotides are TGCGCCAGCAGCTTGGACAGCCCCTCGCAGTATTTT. This encodes CASSLDSPSQYF. The variable domain in full, with the rest retrieved from reference TRBV5-1 and TRBJ2-3, is KAGVTQTPRYLIKTRGQQVTLSCSPISGHRSVSWYQQTPGQGLQFLFEYFSETQRNKGNFPGRFSGRQFSNSRSEMNVSTLELGDSALYLCASSLDSPSQYFGPGTRLTVL.

The chain recombines TRBV7-2 with TRBJ1-1, with a possible D match to TRBD1 (5 bases). V shed 1 base and J shed 8 bases, with 14 bases lying between them. The CDR3 covers 14 residues. The germline V gene encodes CDR1 SGHTA and CDR2 FQGNSA. As DNA, the CDR3 is TGTGCCAGCAGCTTAGGGACCCTTCGGGGGGAAGCTTTCTTT. Translated: CASSLGTLRGEAFF.

The chain has TRBV6-5 and TRBJ2-7; TRBD2 is a possible D gene (6 bases). The V end lost 3 bases, the J end lost 5 bases, and 17 bases lay between the germline ends. Germline CDR1 is MNHEY and CDR2 is SVGAGI. The CDR3 consists of 15 residues. The CDR3 nucleotides read TGTGCCAGCAGTTATACGGCGTTGGGGGGTAACGAGCAGTACTTC. Its translation is CASSYTALGGNEQYF.

The chain employs TRBV6-6 and TRBJ2-7, with 7 bases lining up with TRBD1. CDR3 length equals 12 residues. The V and J ends lost 4 bases and 5 bases, in that order; junction bases with no gene match: 2. Per the germline V gene, CDR1 is MNHNY and CDR2 is SVGAGI (reference sequence). The CDR3 DNA follows: TGTGCCAGCAGTTTCACAGGGGACGAGCAGTACTTC. Protein: CASSFTGDEQYF.

The rearrangement links TRBV9 to TRBJ2-1; no definite D call. V lost 2 bases, J lost 0 bases, and 6 bases lay in between. Germline V gives CDR1 SGDLS, CDR2 YYNGEE. CDR3 length: 14 residues. CDR3 sequence (DNA): TGTGCCAGCAGCGTCAGGAGCTCCTACAATGAGCAGTTCTTC. This translates into CASSVRSSYNEQFF.

This clone was seen only once. The genes are TRBV6-4 and TRBJ1-2; D remains unclear. V lost 0 bases and J 7 bases, leaving 9 bases between the germline ends. This CDR3 has 13 amino acids. Germline V CDR1 and CDR2: MRHNA, SNTAGT. The CDR3 reads CASSDSGRGGYTF. CDR3 DNA sequence: TGTGCCAGCAGTGACTCTGGGCGGGGTGGCTACACCTTC.

The chain uses TRBV10-3 and TRBJ1-2, with D possibly being TRBD1 (5 bases). Germline V gives CDR1 ENHRY, CDR2 SYGVKD. V lost 7 bases and J lost 2, with 11 bases in between. There are 13 residues in the CDR3. The CDR3 DNA follows: TGTGCCATCAAGCCCCAGGGAAACTATGGCTACACCTTC. It translates to CAIKPQGNYGYTF.

The chain recombines TRBV12-5 with TRBJ1-1; no reliable D call. V was trimmed by 3 bases and J by 2 bases, leaving 4 bases between them. CDR1 and CDR2 (germline): LGHNT, FRNRAP. This CDR3 comprises 12 residues. As DNA, the CDR3 is TGTGCTAGTGGTTTTAGTAACACTGAAGCTTTCTTT. This translates into CASGFSNTEAFF.